One sample yielded the 14 T cell receptor beta chains listed below, sequenced in a study of T cells in Graves' hyperthyroidism and ophthalmopathy. The investigators amplified TCR beta CDR3 regions from RNA transcripts. HTBI primers were the set used in a first-round RT-PCR of the TCR CDR3. Each CDR3 protein gets one entry after TCRdb re-called the multiplex PCR reads with MiXCR. The sample includes 300,000 or so distinct CDR3 sequences, 15% to 20% seen only once; the top ten take roughly 49%. Source material: blood. All receptors come from a woman aged 45-65 years with Graves' hyperthyroidism.

The chain uses TRBV10-1 and TRBJ2-7, with a tentative D call TRBD1 (5 bases). Deletions cut 2 bases from V and 6 bases from J, with 8 bases between. The CDR3 is made up of 12 amino acids. The germline CDR1 and CDR2 sequences are WNHNN and SYGVQD (reference sequence). CDR3: CASSEDQGEQYF. CDR3 DNA sequence: TGCGCCAGCAGTGAGGACCAGGGCGAGCAGTACTTC.

This clonotype occurred a few times. V is TRBV20-1 and J is TRBJ2-1; TRBD1 agrees at 7 bases. V was pared by 5 bases and J by 5 bases, with 12 bases of the junction left unmatched. CDR3 length: 15 amino acids. Germline CDR1 DFQATT, CDR2 SNEGSKA (reference sequence). The CDR3 sequence: CSAQLTGVGDNEQFF. The CDR3, as DNA: TGCAGTGCTCAGCTTACAGGGGTGGGTGACAATGAGCAGTTCTTC.

CDR3 sequence reads: CASSLDGGWTDTQYF. CDR3 sequence (DNA): TGTGCCAGCAGCTTGGATGGGGGGTGGACAGATACGCAGTATTTT. The chain has TRBV5-4 and TRBJ2-3; a possible D gene is TRBD2 (6 bases). This CDR3 region has 15 residues. V lost 0 bases, J lost 3 bases, and 11 bases lay in between. Germline lookup yields CDR1 SGHNT and CDR2 YYREEE (reference sequence).

The chain links TRBV7-2 to TRBJ1-4; D remains ambiguous. Germline V gene data show CDR1 as SGHTA and CDR2 as FQGNSA. Deletions cut 5 bases from V and 2 bases from J, with 9 bases between. The CDR3 runs to 14 residues. The CDR3 sequence: CASSILRTNEKLFF. The DNA for the CDR3 is TGTGCCAGCAGCATCTTAAGGACTAATGAAAAACTGTTTTTT.

This clonotype has only a few counts. This sequence joins TRBV28 and TRBJ1-6; D might be TRBD1 (6 bases). The germline V gene encodes CDR1 MDHEN and CDR2 SYDVKM. The CDR3 runs to 16 residues. V was pared by 7 bases and J by 4 bases, with 17 bases between. CDR3 amino acids: CASTEGGGPYNSPLHF. The CDR3 nucleotides read TGTGCCAGCACCGAGGGAGGGGGACCTTATAATTCACCCCTCCACTTT.

This clonotype was observed at least ten times. The chain couples TRBV7-8 to TRBJ1-5, with TRBD1 as a possible D gene (6 bases). There are 14 residues in the CDR3. V was pared by 5 bases and J by 0 bases, with 8 bases between. CDR1 is SGHVS and CDR2 is FQNEAQ in the germline V gene. The CDR3 spells CASSEGVSNQPQHF. The CDR3, as DNA: TGTGCCAGCAGCGAGGGGGTTAGCAATCAGCCCCAGCATTTT.

This clonotype was picked up many times. This chain uses TRBV27 with TRBJ1-6; 7 bases line up with TRBD1. This CDR3 comprises 13 residues. With V trimmed by 5 bases and J by 6 bases, 1 base remained unmatched. CDR1 is MNHEY, CDR2 SMNVEV, per germline (reference sequence). The chain's CDR3 is CASSRQGNSPLHF. CDR3 bases: TGTGCCAGCAGTAGACAGGGTAATTCACCCCTCCACTTT.

In regard to this clonotype: At one of its ends the junction is not consistent with the germline gene, which may arise from a read error. Here the CDR3 reads CASSRTGVNEKLLF. Written as DNA, the CDR3 is TGCGCCAGCAGCAGGACAGGGGTGAATGAAAAACTGCTTTTT. The genes are TRBV5-1 and TRBJ1-4; 9 bases align to TRBD1. This CDR3 is built from 14 residues. Looked up from germline, CDR1 is SGHRS and CDR2 is YFSETQ.

The gene calls are TRBV10-3 and TRBJ1-2; the D gene is possibly TRBD1 (5 bases). V was cut by 3 bases and J by 7 bases, with 6 bases left in between. The CDR3 runs to 11 residues. Germline CDR1 reads ENHRY; CDR2 reads SYGVKD. The CDR3 nucleotides read TGTGCCATCAGTGATGGGGCTGGCTACACCTTC. This codes for CAISDGAGYTF.

This chain joins TRBV5-1 and TRBJ2-3; possibly TRBD2 for D (6 bases). V lost 4 bases and J lost 4, with 13 bases in between. The germline CDR1 and CDR2 sequences are SGHRS and YFSETQ. The length of the CDR3 is 14 residues. CDR3 region: CASSQTRGADTQYF. The CDR3 DNA is TGCGCCAGCAGCCAGACGCGGGGAGCAGATACGCAGTATTTT. Based on the CDR3 plus reference TRBV5-1 and TRBJ2-3, the full variable domain is KAGVTQTPRYLIKTRGQQVTLSCSPISGHRSVSWYQQTPGQGLQFLFEYFSETQRNKGNFPGRFSGRQFSNSRSEMNVSTLELGDSALYLCASSQTRGADTQYFGPGTRLTVL.

This clonotype was counted at least ten times. This chain joins TRBV3-1 and TRBJ1-2; no firm D call. This CDR3 comprises 12 residues. The germline gives CDR1 LGHDT, CDR2 YNNKEL (reference sequence). The V gene lost 0 bases and the J gene lost 7 bases, with 6 bases spanning the gap. CDR3 sequence: CASSQDIGGYTF. The CDR3 DNA sequence: TGTGCCAGCAGCCAAGATATTGGTGGCTACACCTTC.

At least ten counts were recorded for this clonotype. V is TRBV12-3 or TRBV12-4 and J is TRBJ1-1; D gene unclear. The CDR3 consists of 14 residues. V dropped 1 base and J dropped 4 bases, with 10 bases sitting between them. The CDR3 is CASSLGGGSTEAFF. The CDR3 DNA sequence: TGTGCCAGCAGTTTAGGGGGAGGAAGCACTGAAGCTTTCTTT.

This clonotype was recorded a few times. The chain employs TRBV9 and TRBJ2-7, with a tentative D call TRBD2 (5 bases). The germline V gene has CDR1 SGDLS and CDR2 YYNGEE. The CDR3 spans 14 residues. Trimming shortened V by 4 bases and J by 0 bases, and 11 bases separated the two germline ends. In DNA, the CDR3 is TGTGCCAGCAGCAGCGGATCCTTCTCCTACGAGCAGTACTTC. Amino acid sequence: CASSSGSFSYEQYF.

This clonotype appeared a few times. V and J are TRBV18 and TRBJ1-4; no definite D call. The germline V gene has CDR1 KGHSH and CDR2 LQKENI. Trimming shortened V by 4 bases and J by 0 bases, and 12 bases separated the two germline ends. CDR3 length equals 16 residues. CDR3 sequence reads: CASSQLSSATNEKLFF. The CDR3 DNA reads as TGTGCCAGCTCACAACTATCCAGTGCAACTAATGAAAAACTGTTTTTT.